The 14 T cell receptor beta chains in this list originate from one sample, sequenced in a study of tumor-infiltrating lymphocytes in glioblastoma multiforme. Three nested ARM-PCR rounds with V-beta and C-beta primers built TCRB libraries. TCRdb fed the multiplex PCR reads into MiXCR, producing one record per CDR3 protein. This repertoire shows about 13,000 distinct CDR3 sequences, around 66% found once; its top ten account for less than 35%. The sequencing input was brain tumor tissue. These TCRs come from a male donor with glioblastoma.

There are a few counts of this clonotype. A read error may be the cause here, since a much bigger clone is one base away. The chain carries TRBV28 and TRBJ2-3; perhaps TRBD1 as D (5 bases). Germline V lookup: CDR1 MDHEN, CDR2 SYDVKM. Trimming removed 7 bases from V and 7 bases from J, with 18 bases in between. The CDR3 sequence is 14 residues long. The CDR3 reads CASTTRTLPNTQYF. The DNA for the CDR3 is TGTGCCAGCACCACCCGGACACTCCCAAATACGCAGTATTTT.

Concerning this clonotype itself: The junction departs from germline at one end; a sequencing error may be responsible. J is TRBJ2-7 and V is TRBV6-1; no definite D call. The CDR3 spans 13 residues. Germline CDR1 and CDR2: MNHNS and SASEGT. As DNA, the CDR3 is TGTGCCAGTTACGAAAGGGCTTCCTCCGAGCAGTACTTC. Its protein is CASYERASSEQYF.

Of note for this clonotype: This sequence may be a read error, since a much larger clone differs from it by one base. The chain employs TRBV30 and TRBJ1-2; D is unresolved. The germline V gene encodes CDR1 GTSNPN and CDR2 SVGIG (reference sequence). The CDR3 length is 12 residues. Trimming stripped 3 bases from V and 5 bases from J, with 10 bases between. Written as DNA, the CDR3 is TGTGCCTGGAGAAGGGAATCGTATGGCTACACCTTC. It is translated as CAWRRESYGYTF.

Concerning this clonotype itself: A read error may be the cause here, since a much bigger clone is one base away. V is TRBV18 and J is TRBJ1-1; weak D call: TRBD1 (5 bases). This CDR3 is 16 amino acids long. The V gene's germline CDR1 is KGHSH and CDR2 LQKENI. V was trimmed by 3 bases and J by 5 bases, leaving 19 bases between them. CDR3 coding DNA: TGTGCCAGCTCACCCACAGGAGGGTCGCAGGAGACTGAAGCTTTCTTT. Its translation is CASSPTGGSQETEAFF.

As concerns this clonotype: The germline gene is not matched at one end of the junction; a read error may be the cause. This chain joins TRBV7-8 and TRBJ2-1; the D call may be TRBD1 or TRBD2 (6 bases each). CDR1 is SGHVS and CDR2 is FQNEAQ in the germline V gene. There are 15 residues in the CDR3. The CDR3 DNA reads as TGTGCCGGCAGCCAGAAGTTCGGGGGCTACGATGGGCAGTTCTTC. It encodes CAGSQKFGGYDGQFF. Full variable domain (rest looked up from reference TRBV7-8 and TRBJ2-1): GAGVSQSPRYKVAKRGQDVALRCDPISGHVSLFWYQQALGQGPEFLTYFQNEAQLDKSGLPSDRFFAERPEGSVSTLKIQRTQQEDSAVYLCAGSQKFGGYDGQFFGPGTRLTVL.

Concerning this clonotype itself: A much larger clone lies one base from this, so it may be a read error. This chain links TRBV28 with TRBJ2-5; D is ambiguous. The CDR3 totals 15 residues. CDR1 is MDHEN, CDR2 SYDVKM, per germline. CDR3 bases: TGTGCCAGCAGTTTAGGTCGCGCATACCAAGTGACCCAGTACTTC. Translation gives CASSLGRAYQVTQYF. The full variable domain, its missing parts supplied by reference TRBV28 and TRBJ2-5, is DVKVTQSSRYLVKRTGEKVFLECVQDMDHENMFWYRQDPGLGLRLIYFSYDVKMKEKGDIPEGYSVSREKKERFSLILESASTNQTSMYLCASSLGRAYQVTQYFGPGTRLLVL.

J is TRBJ2-7 and V is TRBV10-3, with 9 bases identical to TRBD2. With V trimmed by 10 bases and J by 3 bases, 10 bases remained unmatched. Per the germline V gene, CDR1 is ENHRY and CDR2 is SYGVKD. There are 14 residues in the CDR3. The CDR3 nucleotides are TGTGCCACCAGATATAGCGGGAGCATCTACGAGCAGTACTTC. Translating it yields CATRYSGSIYEQYF.

Remarks on this clonotype: Germline is not matched at one junction end, which may reflect a read error. J is TRBJ2-6 and V is TRBV6-2 or TRBV6-3; TRBD1 is a possible D gene (6 bases). CDR3 length: 16 residues. Germline CDR1 is MNHEY and CDR2 is SVGEGT. The CDR3 is CTSNPGAASWANVLTF. The CDR3 DNA reads TGTACCAGCAATCCAGGGGCCGCCTCTTGGGCCAACGTCCTGACTTTC.

Points on this clonotype: Compared with germline, one end of the junction differs, possibly owing to a read error. V usage is TRBV11-2 and J usage is TRBJ2-7; D might be TRBD1 (5 bases). The CDR3 runs to 12 residues. Per the germline V gene, CDR1 is SGHAT and CDR2 is FQNNGV. DNA of the CDR3: TGTGCCAGCAGTTTAGCAGGGTTGTGGCAGTACTTC. Translation: CASSLAGLWQYF. The full variable domain, rest sourced from reference TRBV11-2 and TRBJ2-7, is EAGVAQSPRYKIIEKRQSVAFWCNPISGHATLYWYQQILGQGPKLLIQFQNNGVVDDSQLPKDRFSAERLKGVDSTLKIQPAKLEDSAVYLCASSLAGLWQYFGPGTRLTVT.

Details on this clonotype: A junction boundary mismatches the germline segment, possibly from a read error. The chain is built from TRBV6-5 and TRBJ2-7; TRBD2 agrees at 7 bases. Germline CDR1 MNHEY, CDR2 SVGAGI. The CDR3 has 16 amino acids. This CDR3 reads CASSSSRLAGRYDQYF. The CDR3 DNA reads TGTGCCAGCAGTTCCAGCAGATTAGCGGGCCGCTACGATCAGTACTTC.

This clonotype was picked up a small number of times. At one end, the junction sequence differs from germline, possibly due to a read error. The gene calls are TRBV20-1 and TRBJ1-5, with 10 bases identical to TRBD1. The CDR3 loop spans 15 amino acids. Per germline, CDR1 DFQATT and CDR2 SNEGSKA (reference sequence). CDR3 sequence reads: CGARYRDRGFQPQHF. As DNA, the CDR3 is TGCGGTGCTAGATATCGGGACAGGGGTTTTCAGCCCCAGCATTTT.

The chain's CDR3 is CSVGVRRIGSDEQFF. CDR3 sequence (DNA): TGCAGTGTGGGGGTCCGGAGGATAGGGTCGGATGAGCAGTTCTTC. The V call is TRBV20-1, the J call TRBJ2-1; D is perhaps TRBD1 or TRBD2 (5 bases each). V shed 7 bases and J shed 8 bases, with 24 bases lying between them. Germline loops: CDR1 DFQATT, CDR2 SNEGSKA (reference sequence). The CDR3 is 15 residues long.

Points on this clonotype: Since no conserved phenylalanine or tryptophan closes the CDR3, a read error is the likely cause. The rearrangement uses TRBV6-5 and TRBJ1-1, with D perhaps matching TRBD1 (5 bases). Trimming cost V 4 bases and J 11 bases, with 17 bases left between them. Germline V gene data show CDR1 as MNHEY and CDR2 as SVGAGI. The CDR3 extends over 13 amino acids. This CDR3 is CASSLPDGGGAFL. The CDR3, as DNA: TGTGCCAGCAGTTTACCCGATGGGGGAGGTGCTTTCTTA.

The J gene is TRBJ2-1, the V gene TRBV10-3; no clear D gene. This CDR3 is 12 amino acids long. CDR1 is ENHRY and CDR2 is SYGVKD in the germline V gene. The V gene lost 8 bases and the J gene lost 5 bases, with 10 bases spanning the gap. CDR3 coding DNA: TGTGCCATCGAGAAGGAAAACAATGAGCAGTTCTTC. Its protein is CAIEKENNEQFF.